One and the same sample provided the 15 T cell receptor beta chains below, sequenced in a study of regulatory T cells in long-lasting Graves disease. Researchers made TCR beta libraries by using iRepertoire HTBI primers and running Arm-PCR on CDR3 regions. TCRdb itself ran the multiplex PCR reads through MiXCR, one entry per CDR3 protein. The sample consists of about 660,000 distinct CDR3 sequences, around 30% of them appearing once. Time point denoted: persistent/refractory GD, antithyroid drugs over 5 years with positive TRAb. After RNA was extracted from PBMCs, the TCR library was made from it. This specimen was peripheral blood mononuclear cells (PBMCs), taken when the disease was refractory, from a patient treated with antithyroid drugs. The receptors stem from a female donor with Graves disease.

The chain uses TRBV20-1 and TRBJ1-2; D is ambiguous. V lost 5 bases and J lost 4, with 14 bases in between. The CDR3 contains 13 residues. The germline gives CDR1 DFQATT, CDR2 SNEGSKA (reference sequence). The CDR3 spells CSASAGGVYGYTF. CDR3 bases: TGCAGTGCTTCGGCGGGTGGCGTCTATGGCTACACCTTC.

The chain links TRBV20-1 to TRBJ2-7; TRBD2 agrees at 9 bases. With 4 bases clipped from V and 7 bases from J, the junction kept 11 bases outside the gene matches. The CDR3 totals 14 residues. The V gene's germline CDR1 is DFQATT and CDR2 SNEGSKA (reference sequence). The CDR3 is CSAKQGAGGTEQYF. CDR3 sequence (DNA): TGCAGTGCTAAACAAGGGGCGGGAGGGACGGAGCAGTACTTC.

V gene TRBV6-6 combines with J gene TRBJ2-5; perhaps TRBD2 as D (5 bases). Germline CDR1 MNHNY, CDR2 SVGAGI (reference sequence). Trimming left V 0 bases short and J 0 bases short, with 8 bases between. The CDR3 runs 15 residues. The DNA for the CDR3 is TGTGCCAGCAGTTACTCGGACTTGTACCAAGAGACCCAGTACTTC. As protein: CASSYSDLYQETQYF.

The chain carries TRBV6-2 or TRBV6-3 and TRBJ2-7; tentatively, D is TRBD1 or TRBD2 (6 bases each). The CDR3 is 16 amino acids. Trimming removed 2 bases at V and 3 bases at J, with 17 bases between. CDR1 and CDR2 from the germline V gene are MNHEY and SVGEGT. The CDR3 nucleotides read TGTGCCAGCAGTTACGCTGGGGGGCTCGCAAACTACGAGCAGTACTTC. This gives the protein CASSYAGGLANYEQYF.

This clonotype has a handful of counts. The chain joins TRBV7-2 to TRBJ1-1; D gene ambiguous. CDR1 is SGHTA and CDR2 is FQGNSA in the germline V gene. V shed 1 base and J shed 1 base, with 10 bases lying between them. The CDR3 loop spans 15 amino acids. The CDR3 DNA follows: TGTGCCAGCAGCTTAGTCGGCAGTAAGAACACTGAAGCTTTCTTT. Translated, it gives CASSLVGSKNTEAFF.

V and J are TRBV19 and TRBJ1-1, with D maybe TRBD1 (6 bases). The CDR3 totals 15 residues. CDR1 is LNHDA and CDR2 is SQIVND in the germline V gene (reference sequence). Trimming left V 2 bases short and J 7 bases short, with 17 bases between. The CDR3 region has the DNA TGTGCCAGTAGTATAACGGGAGGGGGACGAGATGAAGCTTTCTTT. Amino acids: CASSITGGGRDEAFF.

The chain has TRBV10-3 and TRBJ2-7; 8 nucleotides align to TRBD1. Trimming at V came to 6 bases and at J to 7 bases, leaving 2 bases not matched to a gene. From germline, CDR1 is ENHRY and CDR2 SYGVKD. The CDR3 spans 11 residues. The CDR3 spells CAIRTGDEQYF. CDR3 sequence (DNA): TGTGCCATCAGGACAGGGGATGAGCAGTACTTC.

The V and J genes are TRBV30 and TRBJ1-2; D is undetermined. Looked up from germline, CDR1 is GTSNPN and CDR2 is SVGIG (reference sequence). V lost 5 bases to trimming and J lost 8 bases, with 18 bases between them. The CDR3 sequence is 13 residues long. CDR3 residues: CAWGAGRGFGYTF. In nucleotides, the CDR3 is TGTGCCTGGGGAGCCGGGCGAGGGTTCGGCTACACCTTC. The full variable domain, with the rest looked up from reference TRBV30 and TRBJ1-2, is SQTIHQWPATLVQPVGSPLSLECTVEGTSNPNLYWYRQAAGRGLQLLFYSVGIGQISSEVPQNLSASRPQDRQFILSSKKLLLSDSGFYLCAWGAGRGFGYTFGSGTRLTVV.

The chain carries TRBV6-1 and TRBJ2-7; TRBD1 matches 7 bases. This CDR3 region has 15 residues. After removal of 6 bases from V and 3 bases from J, the junction contained 11 bases not matched to a gene. Germline CDR1 is MNHNS and CDR2 is SASEGT. The CDR3 bases are TGTGCCAGCAGGCCAGACAGGGCCAGGCTCTACGAGCAGTACTTC. Residues: CASRPDRARLYEQYF.

The chain carries TRBV11-2 and TRBJ2-1; 10 bases match TRBD2. The CDR3 runs 17 residues. With V trimmed by 4 bases and J by 2 bases, 8 bases remained unmatched. Looked up from germline, CDR1 is SGHAT and CDR2 is FQNNGV. CDR3 protein: CASSSNRLAGPYNEQFF. DNA of the CDR3: TGTGCCAGCAGCTCAAACCGACTAGCGGGCCCCTACAATGAGCAGTTCTTC.

This clonotype was observed many times. The chain joins TRBV5-5 to TRBJ1-1; D is ambiguous. V was clipped by 1 base and J by 6 bases, with 10 bases between them. This CDR3 is 13 amino acids long. Germline loops: CDR1 SGHKS, CDR2 YYEKEE (reference sequence). The CDR3 DNA reads TGTGCCAGCAGCTTGTTTCTAAGGGCTGAAGCTTTCTTT. Its translation is CASSLFLRAEAFF.

The chain uses TRBV19 and TRBJ2-7, with a possible D match to TRBD1 (5 bases). The CDR3 sequence is 19 residues long. Trimming pared 3 bases from V and 1 base from J, leaving 25 bases between. Germline CDR1 reads LNHDA; CDR2 reads SQIVND (reference sequence). The CDR3 sequence is CASSMGSRLRGITSYEQYF. CDR3 DNA: TGTGCCAGTAGTATGGGCAGCCGTCTAAGGGGCATTACATCCTACGAGCAGTACTTC.

The V and J genes are TRBV7-2 and TRBJ1-1; the match to TRBD1 covers 9 bases. CDR3 length equals 15 residues. The germline gives CDR1 SGHTA, CDR2 FQGNSA. With V trimmed by 5 bases and J by 4 bases, 8 bases remained unmatched. The CDR3 spells CASSQGTGWTTEAFF. CDR3 DNA: TGTGCCAGCAGCCAAGGGACAGGGTGGACCACTGAAGCTTTCTTT.

This sequence joins TRBV5-1 and TRBJ1-6; possible D gene TRBD1, 6 bases. V shed 4 bases and J shed 7 bases, with 15 bases lying between them. The CDR3 spans 15 residues. Germline V lookup: CDR1 SGHRS, CDR2 YFSETQ. The CDR3 DNA is TGCGCCAGCAGCCTATCCGGGACACGGAATTCACCCCTCCACTTT. Translated, it gives CASSLSGTRNSPLHF. Drawing the rest from reference TRBV5-1 and TRBJ1-6, the complete variable domain is KAGVTQTPRYLIKTRGQQVTLSCSPISGHRSVSWYQQTPGQGLQFLFEYFSETQRNKGNFPGRFSGRQFSNSRSEMNVSTLELGDSALYLCASSLSGTRNSPLHFGNGTRLTVT.

The V gene is TRBV19, the J gene TRBJ2-7; 8 bases are a match to TRBD1. This CDR3 spans 14 amino acids. The junction had 3 bases not matched to a gene; V was cut back by 3 bases and J by 2 bases. CDR1 and CDR2 from the germline V gene are LNHDA and SQIVND (reference sequence). CDR3 coding DNA: TGTGCCAGTAGTATCATACAGGGGGCCTACGAGCAGTACTTC. It specifies CASSIIQGAYEQYF.